These T cell receptor beta chains were read from a single sample in a study of cytomegalovirus exposure and HLA in healthy donors. TCRdb's copy holds only in-frame clones and misses some; the assay was immunoSEQ multiplex PCR. The table has about 69,000 clones, 65% to 75% seen once. Material for sequencing was PBMCs. All receptors come from an older woman in good health and CMV-seropositive. The conserved cysteine and the conserved F or W are not part of the CDR3 here. The D gene is left open where the match is weak. Size values are once, few and many counts, or a class for expanded clones, and some rows have none.

ASRQPPANTEAF few NA TRBV2
ASSMRGDRGFMNTEAF NA TRBD1 TRBV19
ATTSGGAMTDTQY NA TRBD2 TRBV6-5
ASSPGQDLSEQY NA TRBD1 TRBV6-5
ASRLTTGYEQY NA NA TRBV28
ASSSYRDNYGYT NA NA TRBV5-1
ASSPGQDQETQY NA TRBD1 TRBV5-1
ASSVGQGTVIRALH NA TRBD1 TRBV5-1
ASSARGQGAYNEQF NA TRBD1 TRBV9
SVKLGTLEAF NA NA TRBV29-1
ASSSGQGNGYT NA TRBD1 TRBV7-3
ASSHSNQPQH NA NA TRBV6-1
ASSTRDSMNEQF NA TRBD1 TRBV9
ASSPRTGGNSEAF once TRBD1 TRBV9
ASSLDYQETQY NA NA TRBV7-2
ASGSLVAGSLYNEQF few TRBD2 TRBV12-5
ASSPSEVNGYT NA NA TRBV18
ATSKDRVTYEQY NA TRBD1 TRBV15
ASSLRGDPGVYGYT few NA TRBV5-6
ASSRRRAGNEETQY few NA TRBV4-1
ASSIIQGEAF few TRBD1 TRBV19
ASSTRGRDRVRLGYGYT NA TRBD1 TRBV19
ASSDGTGGADTQY NA TRBD1 TRBV10-1
ASRTGTGSYEQY once TRBD1 TRBV19
ASSYSTGQPQH few NA TRBV6-5
ASSQNRGTYEQY NA TRBD1 TRBV7-8
ASSLEVAGQATYEQY once TRBD1 TRBV11-2
ASRETGGGPQH NA TRBD1 TRBV6-5
AITQDRGNYGYT NA TRBD1 TRBV10-3
ASSYRTGGPGETQY once TRBD2 TRBV13
AWTSGRTYNEQF NA TRBD2 TRBV30
ASSPGTSGGLNEQF NA TRBD2 TRBV5-1
ASSWLIAGNRDTGELF NA TRBD2 TRBV7-9